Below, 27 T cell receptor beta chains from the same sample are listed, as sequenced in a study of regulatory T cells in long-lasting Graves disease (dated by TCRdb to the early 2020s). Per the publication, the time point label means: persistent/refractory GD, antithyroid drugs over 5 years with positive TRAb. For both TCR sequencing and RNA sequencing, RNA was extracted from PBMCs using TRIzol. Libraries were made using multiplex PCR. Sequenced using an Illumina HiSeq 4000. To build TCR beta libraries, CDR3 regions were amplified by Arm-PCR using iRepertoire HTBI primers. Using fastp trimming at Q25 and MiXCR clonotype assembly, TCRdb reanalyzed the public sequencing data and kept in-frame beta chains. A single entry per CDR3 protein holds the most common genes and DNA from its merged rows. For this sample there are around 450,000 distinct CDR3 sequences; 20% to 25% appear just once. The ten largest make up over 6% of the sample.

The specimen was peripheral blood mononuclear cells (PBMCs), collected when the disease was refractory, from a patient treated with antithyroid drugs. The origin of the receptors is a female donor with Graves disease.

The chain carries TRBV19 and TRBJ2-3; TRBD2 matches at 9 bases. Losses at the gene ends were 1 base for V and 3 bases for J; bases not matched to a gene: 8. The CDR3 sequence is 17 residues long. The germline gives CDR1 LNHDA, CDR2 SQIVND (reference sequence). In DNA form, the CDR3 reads TGTGCCAGTAGTATAGGGACTAGCGCCCTGGGAACAGATACGCAGTATTTT. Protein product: CASSIGTSALGTDTQYF.

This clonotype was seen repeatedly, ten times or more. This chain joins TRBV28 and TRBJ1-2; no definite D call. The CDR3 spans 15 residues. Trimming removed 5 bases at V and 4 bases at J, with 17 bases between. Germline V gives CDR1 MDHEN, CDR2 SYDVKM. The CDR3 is CASSRRARRSYGYTF. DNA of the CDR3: TGTGCCAGCAGTCGACGGGCCCGACGGAGCTATGGCTACACCTTC.

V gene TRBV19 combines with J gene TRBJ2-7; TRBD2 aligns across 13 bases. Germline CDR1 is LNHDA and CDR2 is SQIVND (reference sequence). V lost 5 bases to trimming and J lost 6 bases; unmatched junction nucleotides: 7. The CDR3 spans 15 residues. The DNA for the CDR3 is TGTGCCAGTAGTTTAAGACTAGCGGGAGGCAGCGAGCAGTACTTC. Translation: CASSLRLAGGSEQYF.

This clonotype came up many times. CDR3: CASSFRTDANYGYTF. The CDR3 region has the DNA TGTGCCAGCAGCTTCCGGACAGACGCTAACTATGGCTACACCTTC. The rearrangement joins TRBV5-6 to TRBJ1-2, with a tentative D call TRBD1 (6 bases). The germline gives CDR1 SGHDT, CDR2 YYEEEE. CDR3 length: 15 amino acids. V was pared by 2 bases and J by 0 bases, with 11 bases between.

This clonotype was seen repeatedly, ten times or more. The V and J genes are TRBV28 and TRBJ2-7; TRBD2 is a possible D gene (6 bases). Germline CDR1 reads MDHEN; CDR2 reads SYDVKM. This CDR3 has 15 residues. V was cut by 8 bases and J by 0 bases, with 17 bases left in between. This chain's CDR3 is CASQRGTRGSYEQYF. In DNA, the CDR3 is TGTGCCAGCCAAAGAGGGACTCGCGGCTCCTACGAGCAGTACTTC. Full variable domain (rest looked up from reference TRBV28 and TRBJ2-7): DVKVTQSSRYLVKRTGEKVFLECVQDMDHENMFWYRQDPGLGLRLIYFSYDVKMKEKGDIPEGYSVSREKKERFSLILESASTNQTSMYLCASQRGTRGSYEQYFGPGTRLTVT.

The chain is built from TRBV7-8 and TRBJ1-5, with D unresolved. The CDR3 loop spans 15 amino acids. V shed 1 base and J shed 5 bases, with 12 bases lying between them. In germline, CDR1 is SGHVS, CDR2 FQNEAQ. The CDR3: CASSLGVQRYQPQHF. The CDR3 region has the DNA TGTGCCAGCAGCTTAGGGGTCCAGAGGTATCAGCCCCAGCATTTT.

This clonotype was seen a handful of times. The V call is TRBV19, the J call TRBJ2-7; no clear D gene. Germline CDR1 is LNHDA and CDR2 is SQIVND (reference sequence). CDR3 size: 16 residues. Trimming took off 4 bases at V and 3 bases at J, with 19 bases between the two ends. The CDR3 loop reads CASSTKFGRVYYEQYF. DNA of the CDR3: TGTGCCAGTAGTACAAAATTCGGACGGGTTTACTACGAGCAGTACTTC.

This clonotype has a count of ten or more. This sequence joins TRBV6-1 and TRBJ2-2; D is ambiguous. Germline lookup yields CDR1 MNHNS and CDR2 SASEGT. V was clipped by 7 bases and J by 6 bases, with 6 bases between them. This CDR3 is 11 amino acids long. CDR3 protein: CASIHSGELFF. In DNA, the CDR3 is TGTGCCAGCATCCACTCCGGGGAGCTGTTTTTT.

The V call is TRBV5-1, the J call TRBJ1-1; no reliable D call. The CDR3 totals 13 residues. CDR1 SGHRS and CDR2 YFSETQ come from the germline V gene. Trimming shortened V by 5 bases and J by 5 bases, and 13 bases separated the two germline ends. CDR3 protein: CASRTEEQTEAFF. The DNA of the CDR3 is TGCGCCAGCAGGACGGAAGAACAGACTGAAGCTTTCTTT.

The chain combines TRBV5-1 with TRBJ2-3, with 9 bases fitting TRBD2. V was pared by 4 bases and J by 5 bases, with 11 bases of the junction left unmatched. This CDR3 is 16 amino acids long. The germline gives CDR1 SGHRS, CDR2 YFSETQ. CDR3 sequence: CASSGGLAARGDTQYF. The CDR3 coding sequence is TGCGCCAGCAGCGGGGGACTAGCTGCTCGAGGAGATACGCAGTATTTT. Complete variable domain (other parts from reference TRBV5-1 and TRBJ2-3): KAGVTQTPRYLIKTRGQQVTLSCSPISGHRSVSWYQQTPGQGLQFLFEYFSETQRNKGNFPGRFSGRQFSNSRSEMNVSTLELGDSALYLCASSGGLAARGDTQYFGPGTRLTVL.

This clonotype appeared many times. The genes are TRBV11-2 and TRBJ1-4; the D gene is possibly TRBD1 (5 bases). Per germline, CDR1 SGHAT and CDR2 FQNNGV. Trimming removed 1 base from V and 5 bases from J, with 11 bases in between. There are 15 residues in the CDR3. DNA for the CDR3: TGTGCCAGCAGCTTAGCAAGGGGTCCCAATGAAAAACTGTTTTTT. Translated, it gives CASSLARGPNEKLFF.

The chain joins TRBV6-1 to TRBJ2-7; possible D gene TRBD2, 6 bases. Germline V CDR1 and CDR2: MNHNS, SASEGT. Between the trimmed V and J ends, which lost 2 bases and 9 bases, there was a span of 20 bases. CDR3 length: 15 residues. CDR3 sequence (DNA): TGTGCCAGCAGTGAAAAGGTGGCAGGGTGGGGGGTGCAGTACTTC. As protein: CASSEKVAGWGVQYF.

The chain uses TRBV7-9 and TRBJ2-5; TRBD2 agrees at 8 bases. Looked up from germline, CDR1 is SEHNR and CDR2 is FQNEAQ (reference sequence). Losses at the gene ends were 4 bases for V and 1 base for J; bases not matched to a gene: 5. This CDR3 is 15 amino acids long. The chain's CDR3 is CASSSSGSPQETQYF. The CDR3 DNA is TGTGCCAGCAGCTCCAGCGGGAGCCCCCAAGAGACCCAGTACTTC.

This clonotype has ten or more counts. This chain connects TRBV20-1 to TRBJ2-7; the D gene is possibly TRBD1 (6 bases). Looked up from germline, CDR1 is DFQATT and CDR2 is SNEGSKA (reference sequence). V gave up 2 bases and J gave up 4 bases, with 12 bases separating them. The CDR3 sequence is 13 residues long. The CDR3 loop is CSARFGQNYEQYF. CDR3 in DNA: TGCAGTGCTAGATTTGGACAGAATTACGAGCAGTACTTC.

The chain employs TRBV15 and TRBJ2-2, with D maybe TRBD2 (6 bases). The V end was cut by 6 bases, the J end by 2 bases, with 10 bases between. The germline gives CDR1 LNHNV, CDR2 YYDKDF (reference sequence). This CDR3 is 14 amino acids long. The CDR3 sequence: CATRAGYNTGELFF. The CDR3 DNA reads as TGTGCCACCAGGGCGGGGTATAACACCGGGGAGCTGTTTTTT.

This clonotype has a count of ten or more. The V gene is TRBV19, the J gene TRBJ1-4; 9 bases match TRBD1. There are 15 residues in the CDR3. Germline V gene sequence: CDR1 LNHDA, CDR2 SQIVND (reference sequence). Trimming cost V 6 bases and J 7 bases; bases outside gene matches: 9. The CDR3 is CASRTRDRGFEKLFF. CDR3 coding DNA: TGTGCCAGTAGGACCCGTGACAGGGGGTTTGAAAAACTGTTTTTT.

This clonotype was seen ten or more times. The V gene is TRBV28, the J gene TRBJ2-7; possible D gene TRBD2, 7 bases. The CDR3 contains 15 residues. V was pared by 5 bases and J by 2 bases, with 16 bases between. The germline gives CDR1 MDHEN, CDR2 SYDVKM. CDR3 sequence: CASSAPGGATYEQYF. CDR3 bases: TGTGCCAGCAGTGCCCCGGGGGGCGCGACCTACGAGCAGTACTTC. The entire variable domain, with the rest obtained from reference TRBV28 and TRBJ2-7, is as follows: DVKVTQSSRYLVKRTGEKVFLECVQDMDHENMFWYRQDPGLGLRLIYFSYDVKMKEKGDIPEGYSVSREKKERFSLILESASTNQTSMYLCASSAPGGATYEQYFGPGTRLTVT.

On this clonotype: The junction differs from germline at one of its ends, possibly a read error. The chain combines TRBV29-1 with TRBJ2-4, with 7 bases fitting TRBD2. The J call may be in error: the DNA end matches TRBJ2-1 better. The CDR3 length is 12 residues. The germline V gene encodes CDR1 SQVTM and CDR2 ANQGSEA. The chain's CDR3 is CILGRADNGQFF. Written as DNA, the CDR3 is TGCATCCTAGGGAGGGCCGACAATGGGCAGTTCTTC.

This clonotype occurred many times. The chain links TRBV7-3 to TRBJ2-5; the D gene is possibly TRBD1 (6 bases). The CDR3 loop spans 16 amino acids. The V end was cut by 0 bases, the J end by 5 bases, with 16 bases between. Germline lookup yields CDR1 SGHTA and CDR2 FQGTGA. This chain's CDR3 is CASSLTPDRPRETQYF. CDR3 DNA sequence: TGTGCCAGCAGCTTAACCCCAGACAGGCCGCGGGAGACCCAGTACTTC.

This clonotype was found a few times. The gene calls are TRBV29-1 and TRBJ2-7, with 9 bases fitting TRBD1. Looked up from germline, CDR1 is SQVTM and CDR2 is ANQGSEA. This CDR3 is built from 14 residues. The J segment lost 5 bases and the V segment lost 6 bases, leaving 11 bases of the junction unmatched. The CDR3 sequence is CSVSGQGRRDEQYF. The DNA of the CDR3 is TGCAGCGTCTCAGGACAGGGGCGGCGGGACGAGCAGTACTTC.

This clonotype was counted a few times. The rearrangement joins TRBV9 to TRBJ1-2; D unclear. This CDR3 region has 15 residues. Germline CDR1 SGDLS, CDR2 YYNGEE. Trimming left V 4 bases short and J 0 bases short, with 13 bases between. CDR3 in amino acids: CASSQSLGPNYGYTF. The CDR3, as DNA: TGTGCCAGCAGCCAGTCTCTCGGTCCTAACTATGGCTACACCTTC. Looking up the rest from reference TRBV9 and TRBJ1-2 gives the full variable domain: DSGVTQTPKHLITATGQRVTLRCSPRSGDLSVYWYQQSLDQGLQFLIQYYNGEERAKGNILERFSAQQFPDLHSELNLSSLELGDSALYFCASSQSLGPNYGYTFGSGTRLTVV.

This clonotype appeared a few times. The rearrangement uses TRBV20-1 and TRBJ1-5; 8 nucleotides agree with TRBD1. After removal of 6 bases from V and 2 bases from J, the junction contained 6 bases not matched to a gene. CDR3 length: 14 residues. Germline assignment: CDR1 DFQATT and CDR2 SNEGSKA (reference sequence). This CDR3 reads CSASGQGGNQPQHF. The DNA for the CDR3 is TGCAGTGCCTCCGGACAGGGAGGCAATCAGCCCCAGCATTTT.

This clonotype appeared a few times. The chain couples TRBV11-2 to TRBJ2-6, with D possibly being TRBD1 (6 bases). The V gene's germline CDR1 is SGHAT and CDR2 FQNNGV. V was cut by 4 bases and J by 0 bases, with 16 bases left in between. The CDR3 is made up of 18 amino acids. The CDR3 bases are TGTGCCAGCAGCTCTCGAAGGGGGTCCTACTCTGGGGCCAACGTCCTGACTTTC. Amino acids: CASSSRRGSYSGANVLTF.

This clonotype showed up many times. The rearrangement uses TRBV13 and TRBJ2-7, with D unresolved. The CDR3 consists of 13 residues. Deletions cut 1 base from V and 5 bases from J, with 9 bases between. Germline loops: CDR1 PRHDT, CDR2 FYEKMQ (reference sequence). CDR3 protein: CASSLAEFDEQYF. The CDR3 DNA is TGTGCCAGCAGCTTAGCTGAGTTCGACGAGCAGTACTTC.

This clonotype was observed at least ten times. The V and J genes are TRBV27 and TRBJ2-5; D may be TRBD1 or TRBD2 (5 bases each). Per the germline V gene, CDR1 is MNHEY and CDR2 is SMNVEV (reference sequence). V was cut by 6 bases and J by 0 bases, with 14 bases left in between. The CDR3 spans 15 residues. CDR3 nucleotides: TGTGCCAGCAGCCCCCGGCGAGGGGACCAAGAGACCCAGTACTTC. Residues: CASSPRRGDQETQYF.

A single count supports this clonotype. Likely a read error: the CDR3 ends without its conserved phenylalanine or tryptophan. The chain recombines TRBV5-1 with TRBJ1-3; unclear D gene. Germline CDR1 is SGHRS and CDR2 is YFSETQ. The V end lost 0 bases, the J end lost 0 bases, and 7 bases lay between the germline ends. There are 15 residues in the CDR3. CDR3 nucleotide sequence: TGCGCCAGCAGCTTGGGCGATTACTCTGGAAACACCATATATCTT. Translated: CASSLGDYSGNTIYL.

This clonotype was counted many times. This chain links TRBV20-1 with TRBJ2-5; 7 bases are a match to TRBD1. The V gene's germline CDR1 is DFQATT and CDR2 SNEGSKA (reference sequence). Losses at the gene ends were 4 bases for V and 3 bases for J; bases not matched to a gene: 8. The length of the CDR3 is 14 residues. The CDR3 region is CSATRDSAKETQYF. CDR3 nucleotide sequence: TGCAGTGCTACCAGGGACAGCGCTAAAGAGACCCAGTACTTC.